Detailed here is one TCR beta chain. Its specificity is not known. The CDR3 is 13 residues long. Per the germline V gene, CDR1 is MNHEY and CDR2 is SVGAGI. V was trimmed by 5 bases and J by 0 bases, leaving 7 bases between them. The sample comes from a study of cytomegalovirus exposure and HLA in healthy donors. Study-wide results and caveats: In a later analysis, CMV-associated beta chains were mostly HLA-associated, it appeared. Immune exposure information available was restricted to CMV serostatus.

PCR primers comprised 60 Vbeta and 13 Jbeta primers. Produced via immunoSEQ multiplex PCR; TCRdb's table is partial and in-frame only. The sample has around 130,000 clones, approximately 67% seen once. The sequencing input was PBMCs. This TCR derives from a man aged 18 to 30 in good health and CMV-seronegative. This chain uses TRBV6-5 with TRBJ1-1, with no clear D. Here the CDR3 reads CASSGVMNTEAFF. In nucleotides, the CDR3 is TGTGCCAGCAGTGGAGTGATGAACACTGAAGCTTTCTTT.